This TCR beta chain was observed in a study of glioma-infiltrating T cells. About the research overall: Sequencing aimed for about 4- to 10-fold coverage of about 940,000 peripheral T cells.

The iRepertoire nested amplicon-rescue multiplex PCR amplified TCR alpha and beta CDR3s from RNA. Tissue mRNA or PBMC total RNA, about 95-450 ng, went into one-step reverse transcription and amplification. TCRdb re-derived calls from the multiplex PCR reads in MiXCR, one entry per CDR3 protein. The repertoire holds roughly 350,000 distinct CDR3 sequences, with roughly 41% as singletons. Overall study results and limits: Non-neoplastic patients had below-expected tissue-blood divergence, while all gliomas exceeded expectation.

This clonotype appeared once. Antigen unknown. One base away lies a much larger clone, so this may be a sequencing read error. Trimming took off 1 base at V and 2 bases at J, with 9 bases between the two ends. CDR1 DFQATT and CDR2 SNEGSKA come from the germline V gene (reference sequence). The CDR3 has 13 amino acids. The receptor was isolated from a human donor with low-grade glioma or glioblastoma, undergoing nonglioma brain surgery, or in good health (not recorded which). Sequenced: glioma tissue, nonneoplastic brain tissue, or PBMCs (not recorded which). The chain joins TRBV20-1 to TRBJ2-7, with a tentative D call TRBD2 (5 bases). This CDR3 is CSARGRVPYEQYF. The CDR3 DNA sequence: TGCAGTGCTAGAGGGCGGGTACCCTACGAGCAGTACTTC.